The present TCR beta chain was sequenced within a study of shared clonotypes between healthy human individuals (dated by TCRdb to 2019 to 2021). Notes on the research overall: A couple of women and a few men aged 18 to 49 years were included in the cohort. Per donor, three plates each were used for CD4 naive and CD4 memory, two for CD8 naive, and one for CD8 memory. Different laboratories and diverse techniques were used to prepare libraries and sequence TCR repertoires, to increase sequencing depth and limit assay-specific biases. Leukapheresis yielded between about 0.9 and 10 billion PBMCs per donor. Blood TCR repertoires of a handful of healthy adults were deeply sequenced to estimate repertoire size and the extent of clonotype sharing between individuals. The paper's findings and limits, for the study overall: Larger estimated clonotype richness was generally found for naive subsets than for memory subsets. Even with the large sequencing depth, rarefaction of the sorted-subset datasets indicated that sequencing was incomplete. Compared with non-shared clonotypes, the clonotypes found in all four sorted-subset donors had higher generation probabilities. Sampling was limited to blood, and TCR repertoires in tissue likely differ from TCR repertoires in blood. Based on pairwise subsampling, the degree of clonotype sharing among donors was expected to be affected by sequencing depth. Across a handful of donors, roughly 5.4% of naive CD4, approximately 3.6% of naive CD8, 2.3% of memory CD4, and roughly 0.4% of memory CD8 clonotypes were shared. Because the study included a small number of donors, the genetic and exposure-history diversity represented was limited.

Concerning this clone: Its antigen is not yet known. Base qualities are not at hand, and no much larger clone is one base apart.

CD8 naive samples were CD45RO-negative cells positively selected for CCR7, giving a CD45RA+CCR7+ population that excluded TemRA cells. The donors were healthy, HIV-negative adults who had no recently reported acute infections or vaccinations. Every donor was a Caucasian adult residing in Nashville, Tennessee, USA. Blood was obtained by leukapheresis, after which PBMCs were separated by Ficoll-Histopaque density gradient centrifugation and cryopreserved in liquid nitrogen vapor phase. Purity and quantity of every magnetically sorted T cell population were checked by analytical flow cytometry. From each sorted fraction, genomic DNA was isolated and quantified by UV absorbance on a Nanodrop 2000c. Using the deep immunoSEQ assay, TCR CDR3 regions were amplified from genomic DNA by multiplex PCR. For each cell subset, the extracted genomic DNA was distributed evenly across all wells of several immunoSEQ 96-well plates, and each plate served as one replicate. Each replicate PCR for sorted subsets received roughly 0.2 ug genomic DNA, equal to roughly 30,000 T cell genomes. The purified libraries were quantified using a Qubit 3.0 fluorometer, sized with a Bioanalyzer 2100, and then quantified again using the KAPA Library Quantification kit. Every immunoSEQ 96-well plate was sequenced on a dedicated single-read 150-cycle Illumina NextSeq 550 flow cell. Per the original workflow: The immunoSEQ output contained only junctional sequences without quality scores, so filtering could not match that applied to full-length reads. Sequences were annotated with PyIR, a Python wrapper for IgBLAST v1.9, and V/J genes and CDR3 were assigned using IMGT germline references. Reads were filtered out if the reads had weak V/J assignments (E-value above 1e-6), no CDR3, stop codons, out-of-frame junctions, or ambiguous translated residues. V3J clonotypes were defined by identical inferred V gene, J gene, and CDR3 amino acid sequence. Percentage overlap between repertoires was calculated by dividing the number of shared unique clonotypes by the size of the smaller repertoire. RTK rarefaction, the Chao1 estimator, and Recon v2.1 estimates of unobserved clonotypes were used to assess repertoire richness. OLGA was used to compute generation probabilities for all TCRbeta clonotypes that the gDNA method yielded from a handful of donors. Not all clones reach the TCRdb copy of this immuneACCESS table, which keeps in-frame sequences only. Checked studies attribute under half of the gap to unresolved V genes and leave the rest unexplained. V, J and clone size are taken as reported in that table, and D and trimming were inferred from the DNA itself. Across this sample there are about 820,000 clones, with around 93% seen only once. The ten largest clonotypes hold approximately 25% of the sample.

CDR1 and CDR2 were assigned from the germline V gene (reference sequence) as SEHNR and FQNEAQ. Including the terminal cysteine and phenylalanine, the CDR3 comprises 15 residues. The kept DNA is CDR3 alone, 45 bases in frame from the first base. Here V drops 2 bases and J drops 0 bases, and the junction holds 1 base not matched to any gene. This clonotype originated in a man younger than 45 in good health. The sequence is built from TRBV7-9 and TRBJ2-1; 7 middle bases align to TRBD1. The sequenced material came from naive CD8+ T cells sorted from blood. Explained via the paper, the cell subset or site label denotes: CD45RA+CCR7+. CDR3 sequence: CASSLHRGSYNEQFF. The nucleotide sequence reads as follows: TGTGCCAGCAGCTTACACAGGGGCTCCTACAATGAGCAGTTCTTC.